A selection of T cell receptor beta chains follows, all from one sample in a study of T-cell reconstitution after alpha-beta-depleted transplantation in children. TCRdb redid the calling of the PCR reads with MiXCR, one entry per CDR3 protein. This table has fewer than 550,000 distinct CDR3 sequences, around 16% appearing once. The sequenced sample was PBMCs, mostly from graft donor cells, obtained 360 days after TCRalphabeta/CD19-depleted stem cell transplant. The receptor source for this set is a boy in the first two years of life who had a stem cell transplant for Wiskott-Aldrich syndrome, so the T cells may come from the graft donor. Both conserved end residues are part of each CDR3. The D gene is left open where the match is weak. Size values are once, few and many counts, or a class for expanded clones, and some rows have none.

d_call: -; v_call: TRBV24-1; clone_size: few; j_call: TRBJ2-1; cdr3_aa: CATSGVNEQFF; cdr3_nt: TGTGCCACCAGTGGGGTCAATGAGCAGTTCTTC
d_call: -; v_call: TRBV10-3; clone_size: -; j_call: TRBJ2-1; cdr3_aa: CAAGPGSYNEQFF; cdr3_nt: TGTGCCGCCGGTCCTGGCTCCTACAATGAGCAGTTCTTC
d_call: TRBD2; v_call: TRBV7-2; clone_size: -; j_call: TRBJ2-3; cdr3_aa: CASSSKRGALGTDTQYF; cdr3_nt: TGTGCCAGCAGCTCAAAGCGGGGGGCCTTGGGCACAGATACGCAGTATTTT
d_call: -; v_call: TRBV7-2; clone_size: -; j_call: TRBJ1-2; cdr3_aa: CASSLVGLRRRNGYTF; cdr3_nt: TGTGCCAGCAGCTTAGTGGGCCTTCGGAGGAGAAATGGCTACACCTTC
d_call: -; v_call: TRBV18; clone_size: few; j_call: TRBJ2-3; cdr3_aa: CASSPRQGSDTQYF; cdr3_nt: TGTGCCAGCTCACCACGGCAGGGATCGGATACGCAGTATTTT
d_call: TRBD2; v_call: TRBV20-1; clone_size: many; j_call: TRBJ2-1; cdr3_aa: CSASGAGDNEQFF; cdr3_nt: TGCAGTGCTAGCGGGGCGGGAGACAATGAGCAGTTCTTC
d_call: TRBD2; v_call: TRBV28; clone_size: -; j_call: TRBJ2-3; cdr3_aa: CASSFGPLAGGRADTQYF; cdr3_nt: TGTGCCAGCAGTTTTGGGCCATTGGCGGGGGGTCGGGCAGATACGCAGTATTTT
d_call: -; v_call: TRBV5-1; clone_size: few; j_call: TRBJ2-3; cdr3_aa: CASSLEDSSTDTQYF; cdr3_nt: TGCGCCAGCAGCTTGGAGGACAGTAGCACAGATACGCAGTATTTT
d_call: -; v_call: TRBV5-1; clone_size: -; j_call: TRBJ1-2; cdr3_aa: CASSLGSRFYGYTF; cdr3_nt: TGCGCCAGCAGCTTGGGGTCCCGATTCTATGGCTACACCTTC
d_call: -; v_call: TRBV20-1; clone_size: -; j_call: TRBJ2-7; cdr3_aa: CSARDMGRNYEQYF; cdr3_nt: TGCAGTGCTAGAGATATGGGGAGGAACTACGAGCAGTACTTC
d_call: TRBD1; v_call: TRBV11-2; clone_size: -; j_call: TRBJ2-7; cdr3_aa: CASSVDWTGRSYEQYF; cdr3_nt: TGTGCCAGCAGCGTAGATTGGACAGGGCGCTCCTACGAGCAGTACTTC
d_call: -; v_call: TRBV3-1; clone_size: -; j_call: TRBJ2-5; cdr3_aa: CASSQASEGQETQYF; cdr3_nt: TGTGCCAGCAGCCAAGCAAGTGAGGGGCAAGAGACCCAGTACTTC
d_call: TRBD2; v_call: TRBV29-1; clone_size: few; j_call: TRBJ2-4; cdr3_aa: CSVEQPQLAGGLLTKNIQYF; cdr3_nt: TGCAGCGTTGAACAACCGCAGCTAGCGGGGGGGCTGTTAACCAAAAACATTCAGTACTTC
d_call: -; v_call: TRBV5-1; clone_size: -; j_call: TRBJ2-2; cdr3_aa: CASSYQGHGNTGELFF; cdr3_nt: TGCGCCAGCAGCTACCAGGGGCACGGGAACACCGGGGAGCTGTTTTTT
d_call: -; v_call: TRBV10-2; clone_size: many; j_call: TRBJ2-5; cdr3_aa: CASSGDLQETQYF; cdr3_nt: TGCGCCAGCAGCGGGGATCTTCAAGAGACCCAGTACTTC
d_call: -; v_call: TRBV29-1; clone_size: -; j_call: TRBJ1-2; cdr3_aa: CSVGGYGYTF; cdr3_nt: TGCAGCGTTGGAGGCTATGGCTACACCTTC
d_call: TRBD1; v_call: TRBV20-1; clone_size: many; j_call: TRBJ1-2; cdr3_aa: CSATGAPLWYGYTF; cdr3_nt: TGCAGTGCGACAGGGGCCCCCCTATGGTATGGCTACACCTTC
d_call: TRBD1; v_call: TRBV6-2/TRBV6-3; clone_size: few; j_call: TRBJ1-2; cdr3_aa: CASIDDRVGFYGYTF; cdr3_nt: TGTGCCAGCATAGACGACAGGGTCGGATTTTATGGCTACACCTTC
d_call: TRBD1; v_call: TRBV5-1; clone_size: few; j_call: TRBJ2-7; cdr3_aa: CASRRGDRFSYEQYF; cdr3_nt: TGCGCCAGCAGGAGGGGGGACAGGTTCTCCTACGAGCAGTACTTC